The 16 T cell receptor beta chains in this list originate from one sample, sequenced in a study of early T cells in non-severe SARS-CoV-2 infection. TCRdb itself ran the 5' RACE reads through MiXCR, one entry per CDR3 protein. The sample holds more than 85,000 distinct CDR3 sequences; around 13% are singletons and the top ten take about 3.8%. The sample consisted of whole blood, taken at baseline. The receptors here all came from an adult who was a healthcare worker with PCR-confirmed SARS-CoV-2 infection or an uninfected control (not recorded which).

This clonotype was recorded a few times. The J gene is TRBJ1-3, the V gene TRBV12-3 or TRBV12-4; 7 bases agree with TRBD1. The trim removed 6 bases at V and 4 bases at J, leaving 6 bases unmatched. CDR3 length: 14 residues. The CDR3 is CASSKTGSGNTIYF. In nucleotides, the CDR3 is TGTGCCAGCAGCAAGACAGGGAGCGGAAACACCATATATTTT.

The V gene is TRBV4-1, the J gene TRBJ2-2; TRBD1 aligns across 7 bases. CDR1 and CDR2 from the germline V gene are MGHRA and YSYEKL. The CDR3 extends over 18 amino acids. With 4 bases clipped from V and 3 bases from J, the junction kept 14 bases outside the gene matches. In DNA form, the CDR3 reads TGCGCCAGCAGCCCCGTTCTGGCACCGGGACAGCACACCGGGGAGCTGTTTTTT. This codes for CASSPVLAPGQHTGELFF.

This clonotype occurred a few times. This chain joins TRBV7-9 and TRBJ1-1; tentatively, D is TRBD1 (5 bases). CDR1 and CDR2 from the germline V gene are SEHNR and FQNEAQ (reference sequence). This CDR3 is built from 13 residues. V was cut by 4 bases and J by 4 bases, with 10 bases left in between. In nucleotides, the CDR3 is TGTGCCAGCAGCTCGACAGTTGGCACTGAAGCTTTCTTT. It yields the protein CASSSTVGTEAFF.

The chain recombines TRBV30 with TRBJ2-5; 13 bases are shared with TRBD2. The germline V gene has CDR1 GTSNPN and CDR2 SVGIG (reference sequence). The junction had 1 base not matched to a gene; V was cut back by 2 bases and J by 1 base. CDR3 length equals 15 residues. The CDR3 protein is CAWSWTSGGQETQYF. The CDR3 nucleotides are TGTGCCTGGAGTTGGACTAGCGGGGGCCAAGAGACCCAGTACTTC.

The V and J genes are TRBV27 and TRBJ1-1; D not certain. Per the germline V gene, CDR1 is MNHEY and CDR2 is SMNVEV (reference sequence). The V end lost 5 bases, the J end lost 2 bases, and 12 bases lay between the germline ends. The CDR3 runs to 14 residues. The chain's CDR3 is CASSLTRLNTEAFF. Written as DNA, the CDR3 is TGTGCCAGCAGTCTTACTCGACTCAACACTGAAGCTTTCTTT.

This clonotype has a handful of counts. The rearrangement links TRBV27 to TRBJ2-7; 10 bases align to TRBD1. Germline V gives CDR1 MNHEY, CDR2 SMNVEV (reference sequence). V lost 6 bases to trimming and J lost 3 bases; unmatched junction nucleotides: 2. The CDR3 runs to 13 residues. This CDR3 is CASRRDRGYEQYF. In DNA, the CDR3 is TGTGCCAGCAGACGGGACAGGGGCTACGAGCAGTACTTC.

This clonotype was observed a handful of times. The chain is built from TRBV7-9 and TRBJ1-1; possibly TRBD1 for D (6 bases). Germline V gene lookup returns CDR1 SEHNR and CDR2 FQNEAQ (reference sequence). Trimming left V 5 bases short and J 1 base short, with 26 bases between. The CDR3 extends over 19 amino acids. In DNA, the CDR3 is TGTGCCAGCAGCCTCGGGGGCCCAGGAAGGACTAAACCGAACACTGAAGCTTTCTTT. Translated, it gives CASSLGGPGRTKPNTEAFF.

The genes are TRBV21-1 and TRBJ2-7. TRBV21-1 is noted as a pseudogene. The length of the CDR3 is 14 residues. The CDR3 sequence is CASSKAWIFYEQYF. In DNA, the CDR3 is TGTGCCAGCAGCAAAGCTTGGATCTTCTACGAGCAGTACTTC.

Only a few counts were recorded for this clonotype. The chain is built from TRBV7-2 and TRBJ1-2; D uncertain. The CDR3 covers 14 residues. CDR1 is SGHTA, CDR2 FQGNSA, per germline. With 2 bases removed from V and 1 base from J, the gap between germline ends came to 8 bases. CDR3 sequence reads: CASSLRSNNYGYTF. CDR3 DNA: TGTGCCAGCAGCTTACGCAGTAATAACTATGGCTACACCTTC.

This clonotype was seen a few times. The rearrangement links TRBV6-1 to TRBJ2-7, with D tentatively TRBD1 or TRBD2 (5 bases each). V was trimmed by 6 bases and J by 3 bases, leaving 9 bases between them. Germline V gene sequence: CDR1 MNHNS, CDR2 SASEGT. The CDR3 totals 12 residues. The CDR3 loop reads CASRGVLYEQYF. The CDR3 region has the DNA TGTGCCAGCAGGGGGGTACTCTACGAGCAGTACTTC.

In its sample, this clonotype was seen many times. V and J are TRBV12-3 or TRBV12-4 and TRBJ2-1; a weak D match, TRBD1 (6 bases). The V and J ends lost 5 bases and 7 bases respectively, with 9 bases between them. This CDR3 has 12 residues. The CDR3 region is CASSGTGNEQFF. CDR3 DNA: TGTGCCAGCAGTGGTACAGGGAATGAGCAGTTCTTC.

This clonotype was seen more than once but under ten times. The V and J genes are TRBV7-3 and TRBJ1-1; tentatively, D is TRBD1 (5 bases). CDR1 is SGHTA and CDR2 is FQGTGA in the germline V gene. V lost 5 bases and J 1 base, leaving 14 bases between the germline ends. The CDR3 contains 15 residues. CDR3 region: CASSTSGTTNTEAFF. The CDR3 coding sequence is TGTGCCAGCAGCACCTCCGGGACGACGAACACTGAAGCTTTCTTT.

This clonotype was detected only a few times. The V gene is TRBV10-3, the J gene TRBJ2-2; D tentatively reads TRBD1 or TRBD2 (5 bases each). Germline CDR1 and CDR2: ENHRY and SYGVKD. V shed 8 bases and J shed 6 bases, with 16 bases lying between them. This CDR3 comprises 14 residues. Here the CDR3 DNA reads TGTGCCATCGCCCACCTAGAGGGACCCGGGGAGCTGTTTTTT. Protein sequence: CAIAHLEGPGELFF.

The gene calls are TRBV30 and TRBJ1-1; D may be TRBD1 (5 bases). The germline gives CDR1 GTSNPN, CDR2 SVGIG (reference sequence). The CDR3 length is 13 residues. Trimming removed 1 base at V and 1 base at J, with 7 bases between. This CDR3 reads CAWSARENTEAFF. As DNA, the CDR3 is TGTGCCTGGAGTGCCAGGGAGAACACTGAAGCTTTCTTT.

The rearrangement uses TRBV20-1 and TRBJ2-3; D is uncertain. This CDR3 has 14 amino acids. CDR1 is DFQATT and CDR2 is SNEGSKA in the germline V gene (reference sequence). V lost 1 base and J lost 0, with 8 bases in between. This CDR3 is CSARGGTSTDTQYF. As DNA, the CDR3 is TGCAGTGCTAGAGGCGGAACTAGCACAGATACGCAGTATTTT.

The chain carries TRBV5-6 and TRBJ2-1; D call uncertain. Germline lookup yields CDR1 SGHDT and CDR2 YYEEEE. The germline V and J ends were trimmed by 4 bases and 10 bases, with 12 bases remaining between them. The CDR3 spans 12 residues. The CDR3 bases are TGTGCCAGCAGCCTTATGCCAAGAGAGCAGTTCTTC. Its protein product is CASSLMPREQFF.